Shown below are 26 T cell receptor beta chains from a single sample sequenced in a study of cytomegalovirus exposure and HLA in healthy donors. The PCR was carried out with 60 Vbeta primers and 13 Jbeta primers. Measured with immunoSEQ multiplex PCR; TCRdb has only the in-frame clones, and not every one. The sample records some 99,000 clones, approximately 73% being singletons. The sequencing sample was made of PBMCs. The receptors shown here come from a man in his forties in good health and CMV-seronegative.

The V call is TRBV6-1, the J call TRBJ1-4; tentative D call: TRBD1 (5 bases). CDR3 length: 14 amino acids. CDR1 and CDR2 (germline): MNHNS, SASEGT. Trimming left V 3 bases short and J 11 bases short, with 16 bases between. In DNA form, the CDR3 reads TGTGCCAGCAGTGATCGGACACTTGATCGGAAACTGTTTTTT. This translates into CASSDRTLDRKLFF.

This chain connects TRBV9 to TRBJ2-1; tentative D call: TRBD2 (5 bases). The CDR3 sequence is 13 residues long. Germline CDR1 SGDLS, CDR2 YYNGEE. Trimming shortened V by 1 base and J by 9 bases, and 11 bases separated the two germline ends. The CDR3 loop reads CASSVRGAGEQFF. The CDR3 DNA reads TGTGCCAGCAGCGTACGGGGTGCTGGTGAGCAGTTCTTC. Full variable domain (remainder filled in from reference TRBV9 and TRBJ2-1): DSGVTQTPKHLITATGQRVTLRCSPRSGDLSVYWYQQSLDQGLQFLIQYYNGEERAKGNILERFSAQQFPDLHSELNLSSLELGDSALYFCASSVRGAGEQFFGPGTRLTVL.

The DNA of the CDR3 is TGTGCCAGCAGCCGGGAGGGTCCTACCAATGGCTACACCTTC. Translating gives CASSREGPTNGYTF. V gene TRBV6-5 combines with J gene TRBJ1-2; no clear D gene. V was shortened by 6 bases and J by 6 bases, with 17 bases between the two germline ends. CDR3 length: 14 amino acids. CDR1 MNHEY and CDR2 SVGAGI come from the germline V gene.

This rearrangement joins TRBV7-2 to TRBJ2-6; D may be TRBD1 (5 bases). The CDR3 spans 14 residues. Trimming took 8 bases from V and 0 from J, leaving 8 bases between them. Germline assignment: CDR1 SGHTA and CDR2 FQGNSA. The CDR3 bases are TGTGCCAGCGGGGCAGCCTCTGGGGCCAACGTCCTGACTTTC. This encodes CASGAASGANVLTF.

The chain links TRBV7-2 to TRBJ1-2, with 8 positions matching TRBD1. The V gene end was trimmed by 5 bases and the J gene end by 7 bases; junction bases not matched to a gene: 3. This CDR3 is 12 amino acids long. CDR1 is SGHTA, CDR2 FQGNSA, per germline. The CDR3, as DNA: TGTGCCAGCAGCCTGACAGGGGCTGGCTACACCTTC. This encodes CASSLTGAGYTF.

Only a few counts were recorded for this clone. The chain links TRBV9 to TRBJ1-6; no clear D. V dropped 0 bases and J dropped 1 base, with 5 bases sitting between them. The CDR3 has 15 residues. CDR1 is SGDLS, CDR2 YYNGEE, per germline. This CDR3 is CASSVGGSYNSPLHF. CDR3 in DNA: TGTGCCAGCAGCGTAGGCGGGTCCTATAATTCACCCCTCCACTTT.

CDR3 in amino acids: CASSQPRTGDAYGYTF. The CDR3 nucleotides are TGCGCCAGCAGCCAACCAAGAACAGGGGACGCATATGGCTACACCTTC. V gene TRBV4-1 combines with J gene TRBJ1-2; 7 bases align to TRBD1. CDR3 length: 16 amino acids. J lost 5 bases, V lost 2 bases, and 11 bases had no gene match. Germline V lookup: CDR1 MGHRA, CDR2 YSYEKL.

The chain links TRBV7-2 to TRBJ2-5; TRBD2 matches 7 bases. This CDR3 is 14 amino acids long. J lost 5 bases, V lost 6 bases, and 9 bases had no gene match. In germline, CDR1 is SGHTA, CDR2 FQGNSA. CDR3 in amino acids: CASRGTNSWETQYF. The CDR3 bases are TGTGCCAGCAGGGGGACTAACTCATGGGAGACCCAGTACTTC.

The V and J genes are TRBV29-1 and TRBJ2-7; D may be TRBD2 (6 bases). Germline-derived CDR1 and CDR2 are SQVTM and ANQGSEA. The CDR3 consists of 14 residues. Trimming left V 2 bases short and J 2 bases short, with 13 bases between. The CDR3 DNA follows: TGCAGCGTTGAATCCACGGGGGAAGCCTACGAGCAGTACTTC. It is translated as CSVESTGEAYEQYF.

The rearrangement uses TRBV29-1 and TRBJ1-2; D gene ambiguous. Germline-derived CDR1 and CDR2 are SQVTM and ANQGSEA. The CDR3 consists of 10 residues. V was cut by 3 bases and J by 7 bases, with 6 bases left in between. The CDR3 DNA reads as TGCAGCGTTGAGGCGGCTGGCTACACCTTC. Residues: CSVEAAGYTF.

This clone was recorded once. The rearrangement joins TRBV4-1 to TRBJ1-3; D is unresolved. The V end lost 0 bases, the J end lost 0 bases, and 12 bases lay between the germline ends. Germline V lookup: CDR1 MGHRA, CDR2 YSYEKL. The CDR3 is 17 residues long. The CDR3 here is CASSQDLGRFSGNTIYF. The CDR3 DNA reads TGCGCCAGCAGCCAAGATCTCGGGAGATTCTCTGGAAACACCATATATTTT.

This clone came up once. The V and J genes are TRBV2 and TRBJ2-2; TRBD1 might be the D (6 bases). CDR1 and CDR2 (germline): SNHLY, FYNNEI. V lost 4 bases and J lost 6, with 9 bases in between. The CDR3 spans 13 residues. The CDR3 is CASSVEGAGELFF. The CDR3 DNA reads TGTGCCAGCAGTGTTGAGGGGGCCGGGGAGCTGTTTTTT.

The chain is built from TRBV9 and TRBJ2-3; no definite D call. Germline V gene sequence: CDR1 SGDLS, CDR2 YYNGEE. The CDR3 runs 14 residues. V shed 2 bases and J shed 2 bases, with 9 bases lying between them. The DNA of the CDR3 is TGTGCCAGCAGCGTCTCCTCTCCCACAGATACGCAGTATTTT. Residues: CASSVSSPTDTQYF.

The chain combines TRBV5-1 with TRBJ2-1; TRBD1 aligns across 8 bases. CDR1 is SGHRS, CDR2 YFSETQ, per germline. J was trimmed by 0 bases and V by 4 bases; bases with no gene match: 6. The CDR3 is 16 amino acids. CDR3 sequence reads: CASSLQGQVSYNEQFF. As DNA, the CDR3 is TGCGCCAGCAGCCTCCAGGGACAGGTCTCCTACAATGAGCAGTTCTTC. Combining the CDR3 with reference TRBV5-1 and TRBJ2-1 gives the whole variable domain KAGVTQTPRYLIKTRGQQVTLSCSPISGHRSVSWYQQTPGQGLQFLFEYFSETQRNKGNFPGRFSGRQFSNSRSEMNVSTLELGDSALYLCASSLQGQVSYNEQFFGPGTRLTVL.

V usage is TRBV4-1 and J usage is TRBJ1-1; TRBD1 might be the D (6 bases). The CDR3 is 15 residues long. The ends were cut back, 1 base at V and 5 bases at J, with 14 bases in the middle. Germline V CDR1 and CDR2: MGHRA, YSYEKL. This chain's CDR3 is CASSQVSQGRTEAFF. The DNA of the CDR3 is TGCGCCAGCAGCCAAGTTTCACAGGGACGGACTGAAGCTTTCTTT.

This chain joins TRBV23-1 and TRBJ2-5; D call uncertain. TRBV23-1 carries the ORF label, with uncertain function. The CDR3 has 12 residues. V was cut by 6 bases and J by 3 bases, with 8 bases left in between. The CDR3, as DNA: TGCGCCAGCAGCCCAACTAAAGAGACCCAGTACTTC. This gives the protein CASSPTKETQYF.

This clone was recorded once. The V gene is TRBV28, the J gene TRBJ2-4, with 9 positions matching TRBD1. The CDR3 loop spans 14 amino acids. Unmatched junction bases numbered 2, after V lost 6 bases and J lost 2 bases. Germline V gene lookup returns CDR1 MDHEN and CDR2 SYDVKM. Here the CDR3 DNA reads TGTGCCAGCAGGGACAGGGGCTCCAAAAACATTCAGTACTTC. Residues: CASRDRGSKNIQYF. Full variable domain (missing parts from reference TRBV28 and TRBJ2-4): DVKVTQSSRYLVKRTGEKVFLECVQDMDHENMFWYRQDPGLGLRLIYFSYDVKMKEKGDIPEGYSVSREKKERFSLILESASTNQTSMYLCASRDRGSKNIQYFGAGTRLSVL.

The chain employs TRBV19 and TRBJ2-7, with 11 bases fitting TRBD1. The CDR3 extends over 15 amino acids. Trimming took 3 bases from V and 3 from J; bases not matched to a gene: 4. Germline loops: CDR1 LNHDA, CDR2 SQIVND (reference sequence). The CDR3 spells CASSMGQGGGYEQYF. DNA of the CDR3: TGTGCCAGTAGTATGGGACAGGGGGGGGGCTACGAGCAGTACTTC.

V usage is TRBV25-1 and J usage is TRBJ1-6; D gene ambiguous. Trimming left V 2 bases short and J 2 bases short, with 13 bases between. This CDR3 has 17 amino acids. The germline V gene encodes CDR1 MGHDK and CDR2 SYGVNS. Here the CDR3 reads CASSENRESTYNSPLHF. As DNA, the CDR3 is TGTGCCAGCAGTGAAAATAGGGAGTCCACCTATAATTCACCCCTCCACTTT.

The chain's CDR3 is CAWSVLTTDQPQHF. The CDR3 DNA is TGTGCCTGGAGTGTACTCACGACTGATCAGCCCCAGCATTTT. The J gene is TRBJ1-5, the V gene TRBV30, with D unresolved. The CDR3 spans 14 residues. Trimming pared 0 bases from V and 5 bases from J, leaving 11 bases between. Germline CDR1 GTSNPN, CDR2 SVGIG (reference sequence).

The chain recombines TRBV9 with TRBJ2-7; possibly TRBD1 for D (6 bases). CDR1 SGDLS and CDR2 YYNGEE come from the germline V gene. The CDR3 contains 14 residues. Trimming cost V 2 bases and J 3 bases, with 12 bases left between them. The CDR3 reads CASSVSRDNYEQYF. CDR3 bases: TGTGCCAGCAGCGTTAGCCGGGACAACTACGAGCAGTACTTC. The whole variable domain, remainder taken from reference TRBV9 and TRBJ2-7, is DSGVTQTPKHLITATGQRVTLRCSPRSGDLSVYWYQQSLDQGLQFLIQYYNGEERAKGNILERFSAQQFPDLHSELNLSSLELGDSALYFCASSVSRDNYEQYFGPGTRLTVT.

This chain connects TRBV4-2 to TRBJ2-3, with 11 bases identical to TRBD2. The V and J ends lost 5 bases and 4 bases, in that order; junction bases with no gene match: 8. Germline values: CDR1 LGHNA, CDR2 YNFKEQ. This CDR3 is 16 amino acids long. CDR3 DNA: TGTGCCAGCAGCTTGGCCCTAGCGGGGGGATCAGATACGCAGTATTTT. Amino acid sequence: CASSLALAGGSDTQYF.

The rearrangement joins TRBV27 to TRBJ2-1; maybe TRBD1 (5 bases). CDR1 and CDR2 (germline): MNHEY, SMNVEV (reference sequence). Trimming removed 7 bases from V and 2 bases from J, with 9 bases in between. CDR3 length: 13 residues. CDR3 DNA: TGTGCCAGCACCGCAGGGCCCTACAATGAGCAGTTCTTC. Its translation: CASTAGPYNEQFF.

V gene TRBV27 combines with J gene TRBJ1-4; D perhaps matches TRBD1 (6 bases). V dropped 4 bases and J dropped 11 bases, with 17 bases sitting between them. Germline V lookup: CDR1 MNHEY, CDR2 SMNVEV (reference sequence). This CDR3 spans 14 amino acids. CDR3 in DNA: TGTGCCAGCAGTTCCCCAGGCGGGGGGCGGAAACTGTTTTTT. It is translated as CASSSPGGGRKLFF.

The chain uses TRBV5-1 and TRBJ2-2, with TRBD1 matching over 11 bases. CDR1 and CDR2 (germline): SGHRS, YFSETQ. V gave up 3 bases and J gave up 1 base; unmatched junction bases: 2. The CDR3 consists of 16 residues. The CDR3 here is CASSWTGGGNTGELFF. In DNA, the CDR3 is TGCGCCAGCAGCTGGACAGGGGGCGGGAACACCGGGGAGCTGTTTTTT.

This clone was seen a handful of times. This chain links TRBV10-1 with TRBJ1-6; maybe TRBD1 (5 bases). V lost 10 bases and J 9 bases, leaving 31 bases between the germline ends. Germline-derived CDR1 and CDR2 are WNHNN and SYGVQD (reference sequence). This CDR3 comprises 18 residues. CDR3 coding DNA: TGCGCCAACATTGACCTTCCCCTCCAGGGCAAAAGGAGTTCACCCCTCCACTTT. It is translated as CANIDLPLQGKRSSPLHF.